The entry that follows covers one T cell receptor (beta chain) sequence. At one boundary the junction diverges from the germline segment, which might be a read error. This sample is drawn from a study of cytomegalovirus exposure and HLA in healthy donors. The study ran its PCR with 60 Vbeta and 13 Jbeta primers. Sequencing used immunoSEQ multiplex PCR; TCRdb keeps in-frame clones, though not all of them. The repertoire holds about 170,000 clones, about 62% seen once, with 2.5% to 3% in the top ten. Germline V gene data show CDR1 as SSHAT and CDR2 as FNYEAQ (reference sequence). This CDR3 region has 16 residues.

The genes are TRBV7-7 and TRBJ2-1, with 8 nucleotides matching TRBD1. The sample taken for sequencing was PBMCs. This clonotype was sampled from a man aged 40-49 years in good health and CMV-seronegative. Here the CDR3 reads CASSPGQGAPYNEQFF. The CDR3 region has the DNA TGTGCTAGCAGCCCCGGACAGGGAGCCCCTTACAATGAGCAGTTCTTC.